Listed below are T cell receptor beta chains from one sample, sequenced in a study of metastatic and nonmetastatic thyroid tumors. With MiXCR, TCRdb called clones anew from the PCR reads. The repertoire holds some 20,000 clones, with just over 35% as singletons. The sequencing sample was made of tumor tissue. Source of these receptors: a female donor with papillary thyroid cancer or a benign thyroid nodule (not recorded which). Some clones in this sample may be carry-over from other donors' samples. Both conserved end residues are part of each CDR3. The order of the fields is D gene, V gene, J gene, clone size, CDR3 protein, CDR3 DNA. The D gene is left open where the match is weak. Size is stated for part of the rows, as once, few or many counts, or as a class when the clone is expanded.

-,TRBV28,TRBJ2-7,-,CASSLPGPLLHEQYF,TGTGCCAGCAGTTTACCCGGTCCCCTCCTCCACGAGCAGTACTTC
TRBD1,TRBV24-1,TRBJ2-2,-,CATSARQGWAGELFF,TGTGCCACCAGTGCGAGACAGGGTTGGGCCGGGGAGCTGTTTTTT
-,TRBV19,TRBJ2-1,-,CASMGNEQFF,TGTGCCTCCATGGGCAATGAGCAGTTCTTC
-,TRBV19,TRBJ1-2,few,CASSAGGTNHGYTF,TGTGCCAGTAGCGCCGGAGGGACAAATCATGGCTACACCTTC
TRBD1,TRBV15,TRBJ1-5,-,CATSSFGQGRAQHF,TGTGCCACCAGCAGCTTCGGACAGGGTCGAGCCCAGCATTTT
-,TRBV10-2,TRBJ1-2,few,CASRNLDSLNYGYTF,TGCGCCAGCAGGAACTTGGACAGCCTTAACTATGGCTACACCTTC
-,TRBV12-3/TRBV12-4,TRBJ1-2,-,CASSHGGGYTF,TGTGCCAGCAGCCACGGAGGAGGCTACACCTTC
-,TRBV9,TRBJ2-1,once,CASSVTLQGLSSYNEQFF,TGTGCCAGCAGCGTAACTCTACAGGGCCTTAGCTCCTACAATGAGCAGTTCTTC
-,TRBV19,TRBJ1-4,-,CASSTRQDNEKLFF,TGTGCCAGTAGTACGCGACAGGATAATGAAAAACTGTTTTTT
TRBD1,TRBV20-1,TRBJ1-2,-,CSATGTGTLGGYTF,TGCAGTGCGACCGGGACAGGGACCCTGGGGGGCTACACCTTC
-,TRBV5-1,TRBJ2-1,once,CASSYQLQGNEQFF,TGCGCCAGCAGCTATCAACTACAGGGTAATGAGCAGTTCTTC
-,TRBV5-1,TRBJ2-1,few,CASSLAGFSRGSYNEQFF,TGCGCCAGCAGCTTGGCGGGGTTTTCGAGGGGTTCCTACAATGAGCAGTTCTTC
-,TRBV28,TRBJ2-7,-,CASIPADGGRTYEQYF,TGTGCCAGCATTCCAGCCGACGGGGGGCGAACTTACGAGCAGTACTTC
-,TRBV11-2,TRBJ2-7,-,CASSPPGLPNEQYF,TGTGCCAGCAGCCCTCCGGGACTCCCGAACGAGCAGTACTTC
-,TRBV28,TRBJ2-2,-,CASSRQGPNTGELFF,TGTGCCAGCAGTCGTCAGGGCCCGAACACCGGGGAGCTGTTTTTT
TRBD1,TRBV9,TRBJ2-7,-,CASSEGQTYEQYF,TGTGCCAGCAGCGAGGGACAGACCTACGAGCAGTACTTC
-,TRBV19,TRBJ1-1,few,CASTLQGGRTEAFF,TGTGCCAGTACCCTACAGGGCGGGCGCACTGAAGCTTTCTTT
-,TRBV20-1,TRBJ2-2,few,CSATPPNTGELFF,TGCAGTGCAACGCCCCCGAACACCGGGGAGCTGTTTTTT
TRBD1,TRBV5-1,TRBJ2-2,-,CASSLGTGEPGELFF,TGCGCCAGCAGCCTCGGGACAGGGGAACCCGGGGAGCTGTTTTTT
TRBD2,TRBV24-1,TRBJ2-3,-,CATAGAGGFTDTQYF,TGTGCCACCGCCGGAGCGGGAGGATTCACAGATACGCAGTATTTT
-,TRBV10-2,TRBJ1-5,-,CASSEVISVQPQHF,TGCGCCAGCAGTGAGGTCATATCGGTGCAGCCCCAGCATTTT
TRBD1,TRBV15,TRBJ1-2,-,CATSRGTGDYGYTF,TGTGCCACCAGCAGAGGGACAGGGGATTATGGCTACACCTTC
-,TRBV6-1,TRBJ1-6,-,CATGQGASSPLHF,TGTGCCACCGGGCAGGGAGCATCTTCACCCCTCCACTTT
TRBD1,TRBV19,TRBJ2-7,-,CASSPDRGDLREQYF,TGTGCCAGTAGTCCCGACAGGGGGGACCTTAGGGAGCAGTACTTC
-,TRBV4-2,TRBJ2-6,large,CASSQDLSGANVLTF,TGTGCCAGCAGCCAAGACTTATCTGGGGCCAACGTCCTGACTTTC
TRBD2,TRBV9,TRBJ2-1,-,CASSVGGFNNEQFF,TGTGCCAGCAGCGTCGGGGGGTTCAACAATGAGCAGTTCTTC
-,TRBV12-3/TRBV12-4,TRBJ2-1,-,CASNPGRGAYNEQFF,TGTGCCAGCAACCCGGGGAGGGGGGCCTACAATGAGCAGTTCTTC
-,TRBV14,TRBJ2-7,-,CASSRGGGLFYEQYF,TGTGCCAGCAGCCGGGGAGGGGGGCTATTCTACGAGCAGTACTTC
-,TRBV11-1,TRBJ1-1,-,CASSRGRMFMNTEAFF,TGTGCCAGCAGCCGAGGACGTATGTTTATGAACACTGAAGCTTTCTTT
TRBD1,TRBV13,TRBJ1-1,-,CASSLGAGTGGTEAFF,TGTGCCAGCAGCCTAGGCGCCGGGACAGGGGGCACTGAAGCTTTCTTT